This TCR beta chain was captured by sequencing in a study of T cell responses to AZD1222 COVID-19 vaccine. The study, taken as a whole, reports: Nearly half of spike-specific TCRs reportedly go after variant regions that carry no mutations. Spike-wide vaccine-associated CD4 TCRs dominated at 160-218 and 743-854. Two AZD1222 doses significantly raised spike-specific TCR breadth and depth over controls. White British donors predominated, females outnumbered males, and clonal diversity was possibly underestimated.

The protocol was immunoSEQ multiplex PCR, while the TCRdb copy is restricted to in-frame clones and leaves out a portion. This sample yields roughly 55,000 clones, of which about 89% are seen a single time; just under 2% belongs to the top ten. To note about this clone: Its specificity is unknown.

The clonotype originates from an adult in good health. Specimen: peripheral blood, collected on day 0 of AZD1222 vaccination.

The DNA for the CDR3 is TGTGCCAGTAGTTCCGGGACACGGAGCAATCAGCCCCAGCATTTT. Encoded protein: CASSSGTRSNQPQHF. The gene calls are TRBV19 and TRBJ1-5; D may be TRBD1 (6 bases). V lost 5 bases and J lost 1, with 12 bases in between. Germline-derived CDR1 and CDR2 are LNHDA and SQIVND (reference sequence). The CDR3 has 15 residues.